The present T cell receptor (beta chain) was sequenced within a study of blood T cells in healthy people across ages. Findings and limits, study-wide: Leaving the PBMCs unsorted stopped any conclusive comparison of naive versus antigen-experienced cells.

A J-beta primer mix and a sample-barcoded 5' primer were used in a second PCR of roughly 6 to 11 cycles. Each cDNA molecule was tagged by a template-switch adaptor with 12 random nucleotides. Each CDR3 protein is one row after TCRdb ran MiXCR on the 5' RACE reads. This sample has approximately 680,000 distinct CDR3 sequences, with about 30% found just once. This clonotype was recorded at least ten times. No antigen is known for it. With 4 bases removed from V and 1 base from J, the gap between germline ends came to 16 bases. The CDR3 has 16 amino acids. Germline assignment: CDR1 SGHDT and CDR2 YYEEEE. The rearrangement links TRBV5-6 to TRBJ2-3, with a possible D match to TRBD2 (6 bases). The receptor was isolated from a woman aged 80 or over in good health. What was sequenced was blood. In DNA form, the CDR3 reads TGTGCCAGCAGCCGTGGAGGGATATTTGGCACAGATACGCAGTATTTT. It specifies CASSRGGIFGTDTQYF. Looking up the rest from reference TRBV5-6 and TRBJ2-3 gives the full variable domain: DAGVTQSPTHLIKTRGQQVTLRCSPKSGHDTVSWYQQALGQGPQFIFQYYEEEERQRGNFPDRFSGHQFPNYSSELNVNALLLGDSALYLCASSRGGIFGTDTQYFGPGTRLTVL.